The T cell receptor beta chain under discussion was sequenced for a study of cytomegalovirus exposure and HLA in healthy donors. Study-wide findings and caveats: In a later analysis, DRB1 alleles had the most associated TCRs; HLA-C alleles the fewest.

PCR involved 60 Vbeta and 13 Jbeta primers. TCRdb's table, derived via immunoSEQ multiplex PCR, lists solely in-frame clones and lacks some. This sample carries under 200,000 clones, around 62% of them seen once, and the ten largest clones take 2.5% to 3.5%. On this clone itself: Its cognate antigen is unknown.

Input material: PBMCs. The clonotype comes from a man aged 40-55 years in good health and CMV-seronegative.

The CDR3 DNA sequence: TGTGCCAGCAGCTCCGGGGCTTCGACAGGAGGCTACGAGCAGTACTTC. Residues: CASSSGASTGGYEQYF. The genes are TRBV7-9 and TRBJ2-7; D perhaps matches TRBD1 (6 bases). Germline values: CDR1 SEHNR, CDR2 FQNEAQ (reference sequence). V lost 4 bases and J lost 3, with 19 bases in between. This CDR3 region has 16 residues.